This T cell receptor (beta chain) was observed in a study of shared clonotypes between healthy human individuals. Study in general: Three plates each covered CD4 naive and memory; CD8 naive two, CD8 memory one.

The CDR3 extends over 15 amino acids. Generated by immunoSEQ multiplex PCR, the TCRdb table keeps only in-frame clones and is missing some. The sample holds roughly 2.6 million clones, approximately 94% seen once. Of note for this clone: Its antigen is currently unknown.

The study's findings and limits: Relative to memory subsets, naive subsets generally showed larger estimated richness.

The sequencing sample was made of naive CD4+ T cells sorted from blood. Specified subset: CD45RA+ positively selected. The chain is built from TRBV21-1 and TRBJ1-1. TRBV21-1 is recorded as a pseudogene. This receptor was taken from a young man in good health. The CDR3 here is CASSKRPGPDTEAFF. CDR3 in DNA: TGTGCCAGCAGCAAACGGCCGGGGCCGGACACTGAAGCTTTCTTT.